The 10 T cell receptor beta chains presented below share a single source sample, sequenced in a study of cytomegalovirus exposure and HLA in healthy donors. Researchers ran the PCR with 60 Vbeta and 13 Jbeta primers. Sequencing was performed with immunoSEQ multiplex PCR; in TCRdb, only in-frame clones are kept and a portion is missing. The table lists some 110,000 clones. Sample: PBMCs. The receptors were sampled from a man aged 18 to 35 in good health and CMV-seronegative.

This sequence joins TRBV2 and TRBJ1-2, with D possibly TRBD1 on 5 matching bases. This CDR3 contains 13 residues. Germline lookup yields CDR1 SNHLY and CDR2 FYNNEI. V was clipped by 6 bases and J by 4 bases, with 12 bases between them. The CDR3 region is CASRDTALYGYTF. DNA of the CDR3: TGTGCCAGCAGGGACACAGCGCTCTATGGCTACACCTTC.

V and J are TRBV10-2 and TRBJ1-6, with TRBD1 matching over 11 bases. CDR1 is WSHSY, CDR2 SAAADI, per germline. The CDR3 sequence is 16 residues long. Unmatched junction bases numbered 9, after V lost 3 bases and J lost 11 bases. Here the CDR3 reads CASSDQDRGPKTPLHF. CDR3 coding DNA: TGCGCCAGCAGTGATCAGGACAGGGGGCCTAAGACACCCCTCCACTTT.

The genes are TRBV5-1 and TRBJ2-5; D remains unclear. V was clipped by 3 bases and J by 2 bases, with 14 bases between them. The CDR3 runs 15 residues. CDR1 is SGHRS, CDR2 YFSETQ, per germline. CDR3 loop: CASSYSQSKQETQYF. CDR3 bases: TGCGCCAGCAGCTACTCACAGAGCAAGCAAGAGACCCAGTACTTC.

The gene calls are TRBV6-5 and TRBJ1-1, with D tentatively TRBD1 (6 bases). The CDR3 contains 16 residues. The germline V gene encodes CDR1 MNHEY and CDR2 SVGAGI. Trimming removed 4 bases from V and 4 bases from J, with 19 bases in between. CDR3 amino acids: CASSSGSTGFGTEAFF. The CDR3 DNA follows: TGTGCCAGCAGTTCGGGGAGTACAGGGTTTGGCACTGAAGCTTTCTTT.

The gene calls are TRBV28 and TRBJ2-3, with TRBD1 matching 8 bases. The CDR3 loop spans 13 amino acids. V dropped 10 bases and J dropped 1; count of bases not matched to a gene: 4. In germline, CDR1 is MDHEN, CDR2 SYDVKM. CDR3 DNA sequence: TGTGCCACCACGACAGGGGGCACAGATACGCAGTATTTT. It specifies CATTTGGTDTQYF.

The CDR3 region has the DNA TGTGCCAGCAGGGAGTCCTACAATGAGCAGTTCTTC. Residues: CASRESYNEQFF. This chain connects TRBV7-9 to TRBJ2-1; no firm D call. The CDR3 is 12 amino acids. The V gene's germline CDR1 is SEHNR and CDR2 FQNEAQ (reference sequence). V lost 6 bases, J lost 1 base, and 4 bases lay in between.

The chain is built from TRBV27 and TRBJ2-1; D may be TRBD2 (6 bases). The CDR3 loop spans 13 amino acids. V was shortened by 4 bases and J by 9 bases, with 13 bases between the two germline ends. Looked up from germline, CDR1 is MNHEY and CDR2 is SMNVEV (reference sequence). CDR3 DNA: TGTGCCAGCAGTTCGTCTACCGGGGGTGAGCAGTTCTTC. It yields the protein CASSSSTGGEQFF.

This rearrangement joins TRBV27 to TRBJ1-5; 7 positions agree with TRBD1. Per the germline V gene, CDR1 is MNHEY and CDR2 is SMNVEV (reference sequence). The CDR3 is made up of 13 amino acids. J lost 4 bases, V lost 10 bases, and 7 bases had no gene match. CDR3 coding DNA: TGTGCCACCCGGGGACAGAATAATCAGCCCCAGCATTTT. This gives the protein CATRGQNNQPQHF.

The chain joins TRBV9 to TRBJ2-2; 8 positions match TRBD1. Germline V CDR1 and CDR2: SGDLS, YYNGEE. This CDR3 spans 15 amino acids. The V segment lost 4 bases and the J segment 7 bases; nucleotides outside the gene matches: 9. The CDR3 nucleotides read TGTGCCAGCAGCCACGGACAGGGTCGAGGCGGGGAGCTGTTTTTT. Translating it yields CASSHGQGRGGELFF.

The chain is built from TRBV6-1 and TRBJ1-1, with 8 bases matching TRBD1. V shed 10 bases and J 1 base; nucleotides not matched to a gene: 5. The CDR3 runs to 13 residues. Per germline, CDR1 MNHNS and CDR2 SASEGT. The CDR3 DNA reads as TGTGCCAATAAGGGGACAGGGAACACTGAAGCTTTCTTT. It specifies CANKGTGNTEAFF.